Presented here are 6 T cell receptor beta chains from one specimen sequenced in a study of early stage breast cancer tumors. Generated by immunoSEQ multiplex PCR, the TCRdb table keeps only in-frame clones and is missing some. Of around 30,000 clones in the sample, 72% were seen once. Material: blood. The receptor source for this set is a person aged 45-60 years with breast cancer.

This sequence joins TRBV27 and TRBJ1-1; D not resolved. V dropped 3 bases and J dropped 2 bases, with 7 bases sitting between them. CDR1 and CDR2 (germline): MNHEY, SMNVEV (reference sequence). The CDR3 consists of 13 residues. The CDR3 here is CASSFGGNTEAFF. DNA of the CDR3: TGTGCCAGCAGTTTCGGCGGAAACACTGAAGCTTTCTTT.

This clone has just a few counts. The DNA of the CDR3 is TGCGCCAGCAGCCAAGATGGTTTGACAGGGGGCAGAGCTTTCTTT. As protein: CASSQDGLTGGRAFF. The V call is TRBV4-3, the J call TRBJ1-1; 10 nucleotides match TRBD1. Trimming removed 0 bases from V and 10 bases from J; junction bases left unmatched: 8. The germline gives CDR1 LGHNA, CDR2 YSLEER. The CDR3 runs 15 residues.

The J gene is TRBJ1-2, the V gene TRBV18; possible D gene TRBD1, 5 bases. The CDR3 extends over 13 amino acids. V lost 4 bases to trimming and J lost 8 bases, with 14 bases between them. The V gene's germline CDR1 is KGHSH and CDR2 LQKENI. The CDR3, as DNA: TGTGCCAGCTCACGCCGAGGGGATGGCGGCTACACCTTC. Its translation: CASSRRGDGGYTF.

This clone was detected only a few times. The rearrangement joins TRBV10-2 to TRBJ1-5; D is perhaps TRBD1 (6 bases). Trimming removed 3 bases at V and 0 bases at J, with 9 bases between. The CDR3 loop spans 15 amino acids. From germline, CDR1 is WSHSY and CDR2 SAAADI. The CDR3 nucleotides are TGCGCCAGCAGTGATCAGGGGACTAGCAATCAGCCCCAGCATTTT. It is translated as CASSDQGTSNQPQHF.

The chain uses TRBV7-9 and TRBJ2-3; no reliable D call. The germline CDR1 and CDR2 sequences are SEHNR and FQNEAQ (reference sequence). Trimming removed 1 base at V and 2 bases at J, with 7 bases between. The CDR3 extends over 14 amino acids. CDR3 in DNA: TGTGCCAGCAGCTTAGTCGGCCCCACAGATACGCAGTATTTT. Its protein product is CASSLVGPTDTQYF.

The chain couples TRBV7-9 to TRBJ2-2; D is perhaps TRBD2 (5 bases). The CDR3 runs 18 residues. Per germline, CDR1 SEHNR and CDR2 FQNEAQ (reference sequence). V lost 5 bases and J 1 base, leaving 20 bases between the germline ends. Here the CDR3 reads CASSPKSINRGNTGELFF. For the CDR3, the DNA is TGTGCCAGCAGCCCTAAGTCGATCAATCGGGGGAACACCGGGGAGCTGTTTTTT.